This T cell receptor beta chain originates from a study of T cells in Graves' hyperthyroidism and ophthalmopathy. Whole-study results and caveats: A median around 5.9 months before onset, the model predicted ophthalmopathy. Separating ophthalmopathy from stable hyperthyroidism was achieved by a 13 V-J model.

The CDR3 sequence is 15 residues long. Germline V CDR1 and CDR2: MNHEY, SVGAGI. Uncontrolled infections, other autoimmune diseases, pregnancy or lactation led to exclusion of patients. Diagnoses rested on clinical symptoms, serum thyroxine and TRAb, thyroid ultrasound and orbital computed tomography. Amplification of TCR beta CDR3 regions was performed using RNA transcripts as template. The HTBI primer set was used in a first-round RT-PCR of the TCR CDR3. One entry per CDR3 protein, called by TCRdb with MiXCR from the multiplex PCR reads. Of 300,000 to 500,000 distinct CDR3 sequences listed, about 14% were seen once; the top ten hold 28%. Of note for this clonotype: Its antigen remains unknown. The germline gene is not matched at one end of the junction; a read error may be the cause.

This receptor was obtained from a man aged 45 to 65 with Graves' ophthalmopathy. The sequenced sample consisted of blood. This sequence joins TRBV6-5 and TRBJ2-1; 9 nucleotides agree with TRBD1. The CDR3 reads CASSYSGTGYSEQFF. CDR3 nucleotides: TGTGCCAGCAGTTACTCGGGGACAGGGTACAGTGAGCAGTTCTTC.